Below are 12 T cell receptor beta chains sequenced from a single sample in a study of T cells in Graves' hyperthyroidism and ophthalmopathy. Authors of the study amplified TCR beta CDR3 regions from RNA transcripts. The HTBI primer set drove a first-round RT-PCR of the TCR CDR3. TCRdb processed the multiplex PCR reads anew with MiXCR; each CDR3 protein has one entry. The sample records around 800,000 distinct CDR3 sequences, more than 30% being singletons. Sequencing was carried out using blood. These receptors came from a man in his late teens or twenties with Graves' hyperthyroidism.

The genes are TRBV20-1 and TRBJ2-7, with a weak D call TRBD2 (6 bases). Trimming took 1 base from V and 2 from J, leaving 12 bases between them. The CDR3 consists of 14 residues. Germline assignment: CDR1 DFQATT and CDR2 SNEGSKA (reference sequence). CDR3 in DNA: TGCAGTGCTAGAGGATCGGGACTTCCCTACGAGCAGTACTTC. It yields the protein CSARGSGLPYEQYF.

This clonotype was observed a handful of times. The chain uses TRBV2 and TRBJ2-2; 7 bases are a match to TRBD1. The V gene end was trimmed by 6 bases and the J gene end by 7 bases; junction bases not matched to a gene: 11. Looked up from germline, CDR1 is SNHLY and CDR2 is FYNNEI. The length of the CDR3 is 15 residues. The CDR3 DNA reads TGTGCCAGCAGGAAGGGACAGCTAGAGATCGGGGAGCTGTTTTTT. It specifies CASRKGQLEIGELFF.

This clonotype was recorded at least ten times. The genes are TRBV19 and TRBJ1-2; perhaps TRBD1 as D (5 bases). Germline V gene lookup returns CDR1 LNHDA and CDR2 SQIVND (reference sequence). The germline V and J ends were trimmed by 4 bases and 4 bases, with 16 bases remaining between them. CDR3 length: 15 amino acids. CDR3 loop: CASSTSTGDGYGYTF. DNA for the CDR3: TGTGCCAGTAGTACCTCGACGGGGGACGGCTATGGCTACACCTTC.

The rearrangement joins TRBV20-1 to TRBJ2-5, with D perhaps given as TRBD1 or TRBD2 (5 bases each). Trimming shortened V by 0 bases and J by 3 bases, and 17 bases separated the two germline ends. Germline V lookup: CDR1 DFQATT, CDR2 SNEGSKA (reference sequence). The CDR3 has 16 amino acids. The CDR3 DNA is TGCAGTGCTAGAGACTCATTCCCGGGACCGGAAGAGACCCAGTACTTC. Translating it yields CSARDSFPGPEETQYF.

The chain couples TRBV7-6 to TRBJ2-5; D might be TRBD1 (6 bases). The CDR3 has 16 amino acids. CDR1 and CDR2 from the germline V gene are SGHVS and FNYEAQ. V was pared by 5 bases and J by 0 bases, with 16 bases between. In DNA, the CDR3 is TGTGCCAGCAGCACTAATTCGGGGACACACCAAGAGACCCAGTACTTC. Translation: CASSTNSGTHQETQYF.

V usage is TRBV6-1 and J usage is TRBJ2-7, with D tentatively TRBD1 (6 bases). The CDR3 totals 13 residues. Germline V CDR1 and CDR2: MNHNS, SASEGT. V was trimmed by 8 bases and J by 3 bases, leaving 14 bases between them. The CDR3 loop is CASCRDTYYEQYF. The CDR3 DNA reads TGTGCCAGCTGCCGGGACACCTACTACGAGCAGTACTTC.

The chain employs TRBV5-5 and TRBJ1-3, with TRBD1 matching over 7 bases. Germline loops: CDR1 SGHKS, CDR2 YYEKEE (reference sequence). After removal of 3 bases from V and 3 bases from J, the junction contained 6 bases not matched to a gene. This CDR3 region has 15 residues. The CDR3 coding sequence is TGTGCCAGCAGCTACGGGACAGCTTTTGGAAACACCATATATTTT. Translation gives CASSYGTAFGNTIYF.

Only one count was recorded for this clonotype. One base away lies a much larger clone, so this may be a sequencing read error. The chain is built from TRBV2 and TRBJ2-5; TRBD2 is a possible D gene (6 bases). Trimming took off 8 bases at V and 2 bases at J, with 18 bases between the two ends. The V gene's germline CDR1 is SNHLY and CDR2 FYNNEI. This CDR3 has 15 residues. CDR3 region: CASAALAGIQETQYF. The CDR3 DNA follows: TGTGCCAGCGCGGCTTTGGCGGGGATACAAGAGACCCAGTACTTC.

This chain uses TRBV4-1 with TRBJ1-1; D is perhaps TRBD1 (5 bases). The CDR3 length is 14 residues. Between the trimmed V and J ends, which lost 0 bases and 5 bases, there was a span of 10 bases. CDR1 is MGHRA, CDR2 YSYEKL, per germline. The CDR3 loop reads CASSQDATATEAFF. In DNA form, the CDR3 reads TGCGCCAGCAGCCAAGATGCGACAGCAACTGAAGCTTTCTTT.

On this clonotype itself: A much more abundant neighbour one base away suggests this may be a read error. The chain couples TRBV29-1 to TRBJ1-1, with D hard to call. From germline, CDR1 is SQVTM and CDR2 ANQGSEA. V dropped 0 bases and J dropped 0 bases, with 11 bases sitting between them. This CDR3 is 15 amino acids long. For the CDR3, the DNA is TGCAGCGTTGAAGATCCGAAACAGATGAACACTGAAGCTTTCTTT. Translation gives CSVEDPKQMNTEAFF.

The chain is built from TRBV29-1 and TRBJ1-1; unclear D gene. V dropped 7 bases and J dropped 5 bases, with 14 bases sitting between them. CDR1 SQVTM and CDR2 ANQGSEA come from the germline V gene. This CDR3 spans 12 amino acids. This CDR3 is CSAVGGRTEAFF. The CDR3 DNA is TGCAGCGCTGTGGGAGGTAGGACTGAAGCTTTCTTT.

V usage is TRBV5-4 and J usage is TRBJ1-1, with unresolved D. V lost 2 bases and J 4 bases, leaving 12 bases between the germline ends. CDR3 size: 14 residues. Germline V gives CDR1 SGHNT, CDR2 YYREEE (reference sequence). The CDR3 region is CASSFVSSLTEAFF. Written as DNA, the CDR3 is TGTGCCAGCAGCTTCGTCAGTTCTCTCACTGAAGCTTTCTTT.